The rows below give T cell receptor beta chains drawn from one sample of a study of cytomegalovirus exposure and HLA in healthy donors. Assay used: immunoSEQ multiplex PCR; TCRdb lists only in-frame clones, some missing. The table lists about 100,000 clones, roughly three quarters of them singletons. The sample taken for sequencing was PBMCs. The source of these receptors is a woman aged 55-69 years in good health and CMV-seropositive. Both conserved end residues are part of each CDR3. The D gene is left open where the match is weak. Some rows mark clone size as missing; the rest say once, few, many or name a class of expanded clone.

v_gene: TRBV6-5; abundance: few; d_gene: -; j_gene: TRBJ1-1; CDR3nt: TGTGCCAGCAGTTATGACATGAACACTGAAGCTTTCTTT; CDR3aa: CASSYDMNTEAFF
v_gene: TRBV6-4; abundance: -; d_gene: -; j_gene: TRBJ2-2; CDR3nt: TGTGCCAGGCCCCATGAAGTGGAGCGGAACACCGGGGAGCTGTTTTTT; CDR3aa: CARPHEVERNTGELFF
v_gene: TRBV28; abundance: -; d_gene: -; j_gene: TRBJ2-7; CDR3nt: TGTGCCAGCCGAATGGGGGGACTCGCCTACGAGCAGTACTTC; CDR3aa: CASRMGGLAYEQYF
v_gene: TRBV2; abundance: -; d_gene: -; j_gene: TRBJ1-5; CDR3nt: TGTGCCAGCAGGGAGACAGGAACTAACAATCAGCCCCAGCATTTT; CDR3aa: CASRETGTNNQPQHF
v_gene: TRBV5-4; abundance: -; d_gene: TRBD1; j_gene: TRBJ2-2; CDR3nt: TGTGCCAGCAGCTTGGGGGGGGGACAGGGGAACACCGGGGAGCTGTTTTTT; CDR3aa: CASSLGGGQGNTGELFF
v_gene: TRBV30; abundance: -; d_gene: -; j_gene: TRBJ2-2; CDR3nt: TGTGCCTGGAGCCCCCCCAGTTACGGGGAGCTGTTTTTT; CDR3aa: CAWSPPSYGELFF
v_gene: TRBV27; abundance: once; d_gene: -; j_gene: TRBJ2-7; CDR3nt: TGTGCCAGCAGACCCAGCGAGCAGTACTTC; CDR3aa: CASRPSEQYF
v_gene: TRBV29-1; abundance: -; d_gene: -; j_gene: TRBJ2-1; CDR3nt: TGCAGCGCGACCGACGGGGTCGTTAATGAGCAGTTCTTC; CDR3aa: CSATDGVVNEQFF
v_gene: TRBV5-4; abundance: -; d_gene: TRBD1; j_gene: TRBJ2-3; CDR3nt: TGTGCCAGCAGCCGTACCGGACAGGGCCTCCTGGATACGCAGTATTTT; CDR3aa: CASSRTGQGLLDTQYF
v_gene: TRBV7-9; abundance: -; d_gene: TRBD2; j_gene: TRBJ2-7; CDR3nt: TGTGCCAGCAGCTTAACGGGTCGGGGGGTTACCTACGAGCAGTACTTC; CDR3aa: CASSLTGRGVTYEQYF
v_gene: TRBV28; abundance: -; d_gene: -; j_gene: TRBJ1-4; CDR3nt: TGTGCCAGCAGCAACACAGGTTTTGCAACTAATGAAAAACTGTTTTTT; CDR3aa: CASSNTGFATNEKLFF
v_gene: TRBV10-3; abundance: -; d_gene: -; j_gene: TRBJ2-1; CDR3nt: TGTGCCATCAGTGTGGTCGGGTATGAGCAGTTCTTC; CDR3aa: CAISVVGYEQFF
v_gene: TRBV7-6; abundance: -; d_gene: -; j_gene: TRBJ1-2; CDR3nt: TGTGCCAGCAGCCTCCGAGGCAGGCCCAGGGATGGCTACACCTTC; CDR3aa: CASSLRGRPRDGYTF
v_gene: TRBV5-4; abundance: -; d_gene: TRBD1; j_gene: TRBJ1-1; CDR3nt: TGTGCCAGCAACTCCCGTCTTTCAGGGGGTACTGAAGCTTTCTTT; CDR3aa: CASNSRLSGGTEAFF
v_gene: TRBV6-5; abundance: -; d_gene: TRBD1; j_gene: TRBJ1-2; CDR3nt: TGTGCCACCAAGACAGGGCCCTATGGCTACACCTTC; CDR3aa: CATKTGPYGYTF
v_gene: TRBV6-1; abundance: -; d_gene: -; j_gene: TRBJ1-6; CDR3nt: TGTGCCAGCGAGGAACTGCCGGGATCACCCCTCCACTTT; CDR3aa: CASEELPGSPLHF
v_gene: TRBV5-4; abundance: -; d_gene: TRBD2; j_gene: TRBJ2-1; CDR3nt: TGTGCCAGCAGCTCCCCTAGCGGGAGGGCCCGGGATGAGCAGTTCTTC; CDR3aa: CASSSPSGRARDEQFF
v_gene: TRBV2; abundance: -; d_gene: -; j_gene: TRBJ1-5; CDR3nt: TGTGCCAGCAGTCTCGGACAGACCTTTACGCCCCAGCATTTT; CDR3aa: CASSLGQTFTPQHF
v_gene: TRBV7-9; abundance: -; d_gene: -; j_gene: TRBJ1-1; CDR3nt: TGTGCCAGCAGCTTAGAAGTCAGTTCGAACACTGAAGCTTTCTTT; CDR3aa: CASSLEVSSNTEAFF
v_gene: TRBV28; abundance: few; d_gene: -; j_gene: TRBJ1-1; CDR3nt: TGTGCCAGCAGTTTCCTTACGACGAGGCACACTGAAGCTTTCTTT; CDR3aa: CASSFLTTRHTEAFF
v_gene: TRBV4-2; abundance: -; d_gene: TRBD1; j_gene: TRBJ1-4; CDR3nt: TGTGCCAGCAGCCAAACGACCGGGACAGCCGTGGAAAAACTGTTTTTT; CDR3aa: CASSQTTGTAVEKLFF
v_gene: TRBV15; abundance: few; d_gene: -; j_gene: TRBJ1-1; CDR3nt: TGTGCCACCACCGTGGGGGGGACCACTGAAGCTTTCTTT; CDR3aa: CATTVGGTTEAFF
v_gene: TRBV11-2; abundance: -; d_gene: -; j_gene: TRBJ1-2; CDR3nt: TGTGCCAGCAGCCCGGGGAACTATGGCTACACCTTC; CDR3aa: CASSPGNYGYTF
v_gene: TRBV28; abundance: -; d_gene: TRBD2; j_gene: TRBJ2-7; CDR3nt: TGTGCCGCCCGGACTAGCCCCACCTACGAGCAGTACTTC; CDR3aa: CAARTSPTYEQYF
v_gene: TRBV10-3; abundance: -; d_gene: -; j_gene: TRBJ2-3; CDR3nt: TGTGCCATCAGCACAGGATCAGATACGCAGTATTTT; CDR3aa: CAISTGSDTQYF
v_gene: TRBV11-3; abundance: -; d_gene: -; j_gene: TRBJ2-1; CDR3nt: TGTGCCAGCAGCCCTCCTCTGAGAGGAAGCTCCTACAATGAGCAGTTCTTC; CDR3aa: CASSPPLRGSSYNEQFF
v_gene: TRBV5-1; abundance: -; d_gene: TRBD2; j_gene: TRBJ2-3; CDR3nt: TGCGCCAGCAGCTTCGGGACTAGCGGGAGGGGGGCAGATACGCAGTATTTT; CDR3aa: CASSFGTSGRGADTQYF
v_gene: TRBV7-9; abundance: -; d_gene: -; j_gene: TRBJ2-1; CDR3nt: TGTGCCAGCAGCATCAGGGGCGGGAATGAGCAGTTCTTC; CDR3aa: CASSIRGGNEQFF
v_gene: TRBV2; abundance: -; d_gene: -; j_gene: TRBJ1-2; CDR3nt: TGTGCCAGCAATTCCTTAGACAGTAACTATGGCTACACCTTC; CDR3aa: CASNSLDSNYGYTF
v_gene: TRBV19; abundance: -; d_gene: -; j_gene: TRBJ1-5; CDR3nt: TGTGCCAGTAGTATTGATGGGGAGAAGATGGGCAATCAGCCCCAGCATTTT; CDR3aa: CASSIDGEKMGNQPQHF
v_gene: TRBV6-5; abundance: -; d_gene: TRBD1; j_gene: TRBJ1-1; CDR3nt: TGTGCCAGCAGTTACTCCGGGACAGGGGAAGCTTTCTTT; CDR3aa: CASSYSGTGEAFF
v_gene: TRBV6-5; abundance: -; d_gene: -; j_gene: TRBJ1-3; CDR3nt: TGTGCCAGCATCAGCGGGGGGCGCCGGGGAAACACCATATATTTT; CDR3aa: CASISGGRRGNTIYF
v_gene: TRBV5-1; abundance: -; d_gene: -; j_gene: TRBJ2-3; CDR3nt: TGCGCCAGCAGCCCGCAGGCTGGGTCCACAGATACGCAGTATTTT; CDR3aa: CASSPQAGSTDTQYF
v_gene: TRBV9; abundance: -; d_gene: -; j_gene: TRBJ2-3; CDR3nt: TGTGCCAGCAGCCCCGGCGGTAGCACAGATACGCAGTATTTT; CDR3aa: CASSPGGSTDTQYF
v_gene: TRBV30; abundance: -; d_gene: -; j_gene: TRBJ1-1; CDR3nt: TGTGCCTGGAGACGGGGGATGAACACTGAAGCTTTCTTT; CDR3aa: CAWRRGMNTEAFF
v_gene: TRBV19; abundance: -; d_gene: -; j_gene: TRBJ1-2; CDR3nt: TGTGCCAGTAGTATTTTCGAGGGAACTAACTATGGCTACACCTTC; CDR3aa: CASSIFEGTNYGYTF
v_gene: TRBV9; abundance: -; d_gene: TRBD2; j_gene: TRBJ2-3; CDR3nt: TGTGCCAGCGGCTGGGGACTAGCGGGAGGAGATACGCAGTATTTT; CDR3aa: CASGWGLAGGDTQYF
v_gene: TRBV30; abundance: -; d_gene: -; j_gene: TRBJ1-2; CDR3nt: TGTGCCTGGAGTGTAAATCGACACCGACGTGGCTACACCTTC; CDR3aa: CAWSVNRHRRGYTF
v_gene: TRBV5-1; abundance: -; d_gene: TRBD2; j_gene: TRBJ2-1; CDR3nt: TGCGCCAGCAGCAGCAGCGGGGGGAACAATGAGCAGTTCTTC; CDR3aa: CASSSSGGNNEQFF
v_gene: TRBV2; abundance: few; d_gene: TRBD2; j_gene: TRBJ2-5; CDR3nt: TGTGCCAGCTCTAGCGGTTCGTACCAAGAGACCCAGTACTTC; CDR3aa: CASSSGSYQETQYF
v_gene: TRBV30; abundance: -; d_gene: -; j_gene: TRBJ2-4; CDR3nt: TGTGCCTGGAAACTAGCAGGGGGGAACATTCAGTACTTC; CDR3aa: CAWKLAGGNIQYF
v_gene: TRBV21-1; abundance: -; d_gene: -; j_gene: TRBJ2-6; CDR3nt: TGTGCCAGCACCCAGCGGAACTCTGGGGCCAACGTCCTGACTTTC; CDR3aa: CASTQRNSGANVLTF
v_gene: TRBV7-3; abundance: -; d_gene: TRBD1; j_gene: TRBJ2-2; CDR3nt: TGTGCCAGCAGCTTCCGGACAGGGTCGAACACCGGGGAGCTGTTTTTT; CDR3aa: CASSFRTGSNTGELFF
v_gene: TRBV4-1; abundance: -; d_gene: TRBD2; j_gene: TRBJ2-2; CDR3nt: TGCGCCAGCAGCCAAGGGCAGCGGGAGTACGGGGAGCTGTTTTTT; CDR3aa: CASSQGQREYGELFF